A selection of T cell receptor beta chains follows, all from one sample in a study of T cell repertoires in cytomegalovirus infection. Their antigens are not known. TCRdb called the reads again in MiXCR, with one record for every CDR3 protein. The sample carries under 150,000 distinct CDR3 sequences, roughly a quarter recorded once. Sequenced input: PBMCs, sequenced either directly or after in vitro stimulation (not recorded which). The receptors stem from a human donor in good health (CMV status not recorded). Some clones in this sample may be carry-over from other donors' samples. The CDR3 runs from the conserved cysteine through the conserved F or W. Fields, in order: J gene, V gene, clone size, CDR3 length, D gene, CDR3 DNA, CDR3 protein. D genes are given only for firm matches. Only part of the rows carry a size: once, few, many, or a class if the clone is expanded.

TRBJ1-2,TRBV4-1,many,14,NA,TGCGCCAGCAGCCAACTGGAGGGGGTAGAAGGCTACACCTTC,CASSQLEGVEGYTF
TRBJ2-5,TRBV3-1,NA,13,NA,TGTGCCAGCAGCCTCACAGGTCGGGGGACCCAGTACTTC,CASSLTGRGTQYF
TRBJ2-3,TRBV7-2,few,15,TRBD2,TGTGCCAGCAGCTTAGAGAGGACTAGGCGTGATACGCAGTATTTT,CASSLERTRRDTQYF
TRBJ1-1,TRBV11-2,NA,15,NA,TGTGCCAGCAGCCCATTCCTCGGGGAAAACACTGAAGCTTTCTTT,CASSPFLGENTEAFF
TRBJ2-1,TRBV6-6,NA,18,NA,TGTGCCAGCAGCCCCTTTATTCATCAGTCCACTACGATATATGAGCAGTTCTTC,CASSPFIHQSTTIYEQFF
TRBJ2-1,TRBV5-1,few,16,NA,TGCGCCAGCAGCCCCCAAGAGCGGGCCGCCTACAATGAGCAGTTCTTC,CASSPQERAAYNEQFF
TRBJ2-3,TRBV12-3/TRBV12-4,few,13,NA,TGTGCCAGCAGTAAGAGGAGCACAGATACGCAGTATTTT,CASSKRSTDTQYF
TRBJ2-3,TRBV28,NA,15,TRBD1,TGTGCCAGCAGTTCCGGACAGGGGAAAGGGGATACGCAGTATTTT,CASSSGQGKGDTQYF
TRBJ1-1,TRBV12-3/TRBV12-4,NA,12,NA,TGTGCCAGCAGGGCGCAGAACACTGAAGCTTTCTTT,CASRAQNTEAFF
TRBJ2-7,TRBV7-2,many,14,TRBD1,TGTGCCAGCAGCAGATACAGGGGCTCCTACGAGCAGTACTTC,CASSRYRGSYEQYF
TRBJ1-6,TRBV4-1,NA,15,TRBD1,TGCGCCAGCAGCCAAGGGCTCAGGGGGAATTCACCCCTCCACTTT,CASSQGLRGNSPLHF
TRBJ2-2,TRBV7-2,many,14,TRBD1,TGTGCCAGCAGCTACTCACAGGGGCCCGGGGAGCTGTTTTTT,CASSYSQGPGELFF
TRBJ2-3,TRBV20-1,few,13,NA,TGCAGTGCTAGCCCTAGCCTGACAGATACGCAGTATTTT,CSASPSLTDTQYF
TRBJ1-5,TRBV12-3/TRBV12-4,few,13,NA,TGTGCCAGTGCGGGGCAGCACAATCAGCCCCAGCATTTT,CASAGQHNQPQHF
TRBJ2-1,TRBV12-3/TRBV12-4,many,16,TRBD2,TGTGCCAGCAGTTCACCGACTAGCGGGAGGGCAAGTGAGCAGTTCTTC,CASSSPTSGRASEQFF
TRBJ2-1,TRBV4-1,NA,17,TRBD1,TGCGCCAGCAGCCAACCCCTACAGGGGCCCCTCTACAATGAGCAGTTCTTC,CASSQPLQGPLYNEQFF
TRBJ1-1,TRBV7-2,few,14,NA,TGTGCCAGCAGCTTAGTAAACTCTCCGTCAGGAGCTTTCTTT,CASSLVNSPSGAFF
TRBJ2-5,TRBV18,NA,13,NA,TGTGCCAGCTCACCATCCGGGGCGGAGACCCAGTACTTC,CASSPSGAETQYF
TRBJ1-6,TRBV7-2,NA,18,NA,TGTGCCAGCAGCTTTAACACAGGATCGAGCTCCTATAATTCACCCCTCCACTTT,CASSFNTGSSSYNSPLHF
TRBJ2-4,TRBV29-1,NA,15,TRBD2,TGCAGCGTAATGGTTGGCGGGGGAGCCAAAAATATTCAGTACTTC,CSVMVGGGAKNIQYF
TRBJ2-6,TRBV7-3,NA,16,NA,TGTGCCAGCGGCGGGCCCCTCCCCTCTGGGGCCAACGTCCTGACTTTC,CASGGPLPSGANVLTF
TRBJ1-1,TRBV19,NA,14,TRBD1,TGTGCCAGTAGTAGTGGTCAGGGGGACACTGAAGCTTTCTTT,CASSSGQGDTEAFF
TRBJ2-2,TRBV28,NA,14,NA,TGTGCCACGAAATGGCGGACGAACACCGGGGAGCTGTTTTTT,CATKWRTNTGELFF
TRBJ2-3,TRBV6-2/TRBV6-3,few,13,NA,TGTGCCAGCAGTTCGGAGGAGCAAGATACGCAGTATTTT,CASSSEEQDTQYF
TRBJ2-1,TRBV7-2,NA,12,NA,TGTGCCAGCACCCTATCCTACAATGAGCAGTTCTTC,CASTLSYNEQFF
TRBJ2-1,TRBV2,NA,15,TRBD1,TGTGCCAGCAGTGATATAGGACAGGGGGTAAATGAGCAGTTCTTC,CASSDIGQGVNEQFF
TRBJ1-2,TRBV6-5,NA,15,NA,TGTGCCAGCAGTTCTACCCGGACAGCAAACTATGGCTACACCTTC,CASSSTRTANYGYTF
TRBJ2-3,TRBV15,NA,17,NA,TGTGCCACCAGCATCCTGATCGGCCCGGGAGCGTCAGATACGCAGTATTTT,CATSILIGPGASDTQYF
TRBJ2-7,TRBV7-3,NA,13,NA,TGTGCCAGCAGCTTATTACTAGCAGCCGAGCAGTACTTC,CASSLLLAAEQYF
TRBJ2-2,TRBV7-2,NA,17,TRBD1,TGTGCCAGCAGCTTAGAAGAGAGGACAGGTCCTGCCGGGGAGCTGTTTTTT,CASSLEERTGPAGELFF
TRBJ2-7,TRBV7-2,NA,15,NA,TGTGCCAGCAGCTTAGTTATTGGTAGCTCATACGAGCAGTACTTC,CASSLVIGSSYEQYF
TRBJ1-3,TRBV4-1,once,17,NA,TGCGCCAGCAGCCAAGAAGGGCAGGAAAACCCCAGAAACACCATATATTTT,CASSQEGQENPRNTIYF
TRBJ2-1,TRBV4-1,NA,16,TRBD2,TGCGCCAGCAGCCAAGATTGGCGGGAGGCCTACAATGAGCAGTTCTTC,CASSQDWREAYNEQFF
TRBJ1-5,TRBV10-2,NA,13,TRBD1,TGCGCCAGCAACCAGGGGGCCGATCAGCCCCAGCATTTT,CASNQGADQPQHF
TRBJ2-3,TRBV6-1,NA,13,NA,TGTGCCAGCAGGTTGGGGGGGCCGGATACGCAGTATTTT,CASRLGGPDTQYF
TRBJ2-5,TRBV5-6,NA,13,NA,TGTGCCAGCAGCCCCGGGACGGAAGAGACCCAGTACTTC,CASSPGTEETQYF
TRBJ2-1,TRBV19,few,16,TRBD2,TGTGCCAGTAGTATAATGGTGGGAGGGCCGTTCAATGAGCAGTTCTTC,CASSIMVGGPFNEQFF
TRBJ1-2,TRBV28,few,13,NA,TGTGCCAGCGACATACGAGGGAAAGGTGGCTACACCTTC,CASDIRGKGGYTF
TRBJ1-1,TRBV5-4,NA,13,NA,TGTGCCAGCAGCTTGTTAAAAAACACTGAAGCTTTCTTT,CASSLLKNTEAFF
TRBJ1-5,TRBV19,few,14,NA,TGTGCCAGTACCTCCCTCGGGGGCAATCAGCCCCAGCATTTT,CASTSLGGNQPQHF
TRBJ2-4,TRBV19,NA,15,NA,TGTGCCAGTAGCAACCAGGGTCTAGCCAAAAACATTCAGTACTTC,CASSNQGLAKNIQYF
TRBJ2-6,TRBV7-2,many,17,NA,TGTGCCAGCAGCTTATCGGCCGGTCTGTCTGGGGCCAACGTCCTGACTTTC,CASSLSAGLSGANVLTF
TRBJ2-5,TRBV7-2,NA,14,TRBD1,TGTGCCAGCAGCAAGACAGGGATCCAAGAGACCCAGTACTTC,CASSKTGIQETQYF
TRBJ2-1,TRBV5-4,NA,14,TRBD1,TGTGCCAGCAGCTTGCTGGACAGGATGAATGAGCAGTTCTTC,CASSLLDRMNEQFF
TRBJ2-7,TRBV7-2,many,15,NA,TGTGCCAGCAGCCCCGTTCCGGGCGGCGTTAACGAGCAGTACTTC,CASSPVPGGVNEQYF
TRBJ2-7,TRBV12-3/TRBV12-4,NA,15,TRBD1,TGTGCCAGCAGTTTAGCCGGACAGGGAACCTACGAGCAGTACTTC,CASSLAGQGTYEQYF